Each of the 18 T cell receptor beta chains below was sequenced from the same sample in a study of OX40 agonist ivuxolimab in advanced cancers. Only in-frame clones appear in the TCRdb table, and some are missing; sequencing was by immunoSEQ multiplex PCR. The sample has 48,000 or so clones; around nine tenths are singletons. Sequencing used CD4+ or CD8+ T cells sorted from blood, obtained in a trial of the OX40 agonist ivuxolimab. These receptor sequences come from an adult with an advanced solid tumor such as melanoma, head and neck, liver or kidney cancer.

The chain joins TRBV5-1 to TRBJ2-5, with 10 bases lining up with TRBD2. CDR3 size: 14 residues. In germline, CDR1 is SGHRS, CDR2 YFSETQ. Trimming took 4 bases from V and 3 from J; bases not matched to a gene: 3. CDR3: CASSMGLAKETQYF. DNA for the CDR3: TGCGCCAGCAGCATGGGACTAGCGAAAGAGACCCAGTACTTC. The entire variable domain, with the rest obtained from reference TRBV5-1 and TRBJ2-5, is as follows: KAGVTQTPRYLIKTRGQQVTLSCSPISGHRSVSWYQQTPGQGLQFLFEYFSETQRNKGNFPGRFSGRQFSNSRSEMNVSTLELGDSALYLCASSMGLAKETQYFGPGTRLLVL.

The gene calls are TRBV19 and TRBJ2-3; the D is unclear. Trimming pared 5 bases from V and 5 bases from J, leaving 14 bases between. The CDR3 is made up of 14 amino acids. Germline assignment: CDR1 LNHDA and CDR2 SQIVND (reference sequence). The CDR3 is CASSRLSPQDTQYF. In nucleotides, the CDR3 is TGTGCCAGTAGTCGGTTGTCCCCCCAAGATACGCAGTATTTT.

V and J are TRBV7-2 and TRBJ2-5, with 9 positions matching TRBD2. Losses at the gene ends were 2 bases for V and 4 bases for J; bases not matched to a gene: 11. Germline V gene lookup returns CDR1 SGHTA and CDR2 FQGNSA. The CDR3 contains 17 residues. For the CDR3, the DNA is TGTGCCAGCAGCTTATTTCCGCGGGGGGGAAGCGGAGAGACCCAGTACTTC. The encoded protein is CASSLFPRGGSGETQYF.

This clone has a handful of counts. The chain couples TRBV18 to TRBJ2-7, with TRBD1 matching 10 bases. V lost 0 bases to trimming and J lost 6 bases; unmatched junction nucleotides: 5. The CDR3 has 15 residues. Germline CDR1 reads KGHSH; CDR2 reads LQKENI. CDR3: CASSPPGQGNFEQYF. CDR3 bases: TGTGCCAGCTCACCACCGGGACAGGGGAACTTCGAGCAGTACTTC.

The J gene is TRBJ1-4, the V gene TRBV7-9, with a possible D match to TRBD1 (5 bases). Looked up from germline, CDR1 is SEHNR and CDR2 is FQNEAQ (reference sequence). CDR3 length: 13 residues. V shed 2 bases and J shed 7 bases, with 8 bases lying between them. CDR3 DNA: TGTGCCAGCAGCTTACCTGGGGGTGAAAAACTGTTTTTT. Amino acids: CASSLPGGEKLFF.

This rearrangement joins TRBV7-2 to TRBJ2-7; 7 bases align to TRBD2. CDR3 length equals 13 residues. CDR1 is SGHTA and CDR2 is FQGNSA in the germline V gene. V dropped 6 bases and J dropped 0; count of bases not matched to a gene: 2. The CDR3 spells CASRRDYSYEQYF. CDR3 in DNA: TGTGCCAGCAGACGGGACTACTCCTACGAGCAGTACTTC.

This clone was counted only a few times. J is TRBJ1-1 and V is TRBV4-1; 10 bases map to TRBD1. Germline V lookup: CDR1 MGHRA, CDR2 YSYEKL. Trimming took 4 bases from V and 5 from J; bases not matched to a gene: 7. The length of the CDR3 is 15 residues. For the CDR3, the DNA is TGCGCCAGCAGCCCGACAGGGGGCTTAGTGACTGAAGCTTTCTTT. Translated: CASSPTGGLVTEAFF.

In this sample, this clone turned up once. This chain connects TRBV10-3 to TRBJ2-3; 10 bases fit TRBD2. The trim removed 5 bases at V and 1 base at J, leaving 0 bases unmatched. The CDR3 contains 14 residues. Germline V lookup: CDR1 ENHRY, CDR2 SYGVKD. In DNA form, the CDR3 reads TGTGCCATCAGTACTAGCGGGGGCACAGATACGCAGTATTTT. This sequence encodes CAISTSGGTDTQYF.

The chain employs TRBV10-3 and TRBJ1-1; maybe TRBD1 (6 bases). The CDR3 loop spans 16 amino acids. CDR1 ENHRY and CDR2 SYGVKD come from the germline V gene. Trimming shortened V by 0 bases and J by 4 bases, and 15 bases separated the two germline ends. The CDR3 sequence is CAISESGKTGGTEAFF. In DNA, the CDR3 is TGTGCCATCAGTGAGTCGGGAAAGACAGGAGGCACTGAAGCTTTCTTT.

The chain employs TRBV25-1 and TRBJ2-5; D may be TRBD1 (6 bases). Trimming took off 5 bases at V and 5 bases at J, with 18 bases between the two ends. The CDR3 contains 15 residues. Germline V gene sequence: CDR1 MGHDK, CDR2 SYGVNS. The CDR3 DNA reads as TGTGCCAGCAGTCTTCCCGGGACAACCACCGAGACCCAGTACTTC. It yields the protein CASSLPGTTTETQYF. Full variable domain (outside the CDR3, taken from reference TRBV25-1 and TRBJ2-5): EADIYQTPRYLVIGTGKKITLECSQTMGHDKMYWYQQDPGMELHLIHYSYGVNSTEKGDLSSESTVSRIRTEHFPLTLESARPSHTSQYLCASSLPGTTTETQYFGPGTRLLVL.

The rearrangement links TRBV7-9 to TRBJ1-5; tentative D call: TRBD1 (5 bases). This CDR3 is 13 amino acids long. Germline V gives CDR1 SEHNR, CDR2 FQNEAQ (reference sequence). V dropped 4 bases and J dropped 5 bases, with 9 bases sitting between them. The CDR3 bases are TGTGCCAGCAGCTACGGGGGGTATCAGCCCCAGCATTTT. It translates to CASSYGGYQPQHF.

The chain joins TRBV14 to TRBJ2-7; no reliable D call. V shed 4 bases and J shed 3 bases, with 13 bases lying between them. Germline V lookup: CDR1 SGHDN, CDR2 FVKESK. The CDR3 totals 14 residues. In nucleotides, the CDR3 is TGTGCCAGCAGCCCCAGCGTCCTACTCTACGAGCAGTACTTC. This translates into CASSPSVLLYEQYF.

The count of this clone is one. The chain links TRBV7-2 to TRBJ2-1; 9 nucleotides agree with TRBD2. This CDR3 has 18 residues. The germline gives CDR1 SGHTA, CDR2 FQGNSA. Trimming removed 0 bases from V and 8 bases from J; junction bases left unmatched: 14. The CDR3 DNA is TGTGCCAGCAGCTTAGCGGGGGGTAGCGGGAGTACCCCCCATGAGCAGTTCTTC. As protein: CASSLAGGSGSTPHEQFF.

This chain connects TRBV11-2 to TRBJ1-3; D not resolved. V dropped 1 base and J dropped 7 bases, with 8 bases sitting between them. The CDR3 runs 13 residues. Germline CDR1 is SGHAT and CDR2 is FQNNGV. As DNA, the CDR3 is TGTGCCAGCAGCTTAGCCCATGCCAACACCATATATTTT. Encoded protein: CASSLAHANTIYF.

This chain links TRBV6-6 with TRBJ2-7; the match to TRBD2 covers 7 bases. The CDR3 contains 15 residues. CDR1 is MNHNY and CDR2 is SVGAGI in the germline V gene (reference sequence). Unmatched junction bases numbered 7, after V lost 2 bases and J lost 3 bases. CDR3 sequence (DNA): TGTGCCAGCAGTTACCCTCTATCTAGCGGCTACGAGCAGTACTTC. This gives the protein CASSYPLSSGYEQYF.

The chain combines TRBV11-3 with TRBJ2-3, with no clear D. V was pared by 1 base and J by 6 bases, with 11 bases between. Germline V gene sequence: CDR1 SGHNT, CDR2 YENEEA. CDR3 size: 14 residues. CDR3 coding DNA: TGTGCCAGCAGCTTAGGTACAGTCGGGGATACGCAGTATTTT. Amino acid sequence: CASSLGTVGDTQYF.

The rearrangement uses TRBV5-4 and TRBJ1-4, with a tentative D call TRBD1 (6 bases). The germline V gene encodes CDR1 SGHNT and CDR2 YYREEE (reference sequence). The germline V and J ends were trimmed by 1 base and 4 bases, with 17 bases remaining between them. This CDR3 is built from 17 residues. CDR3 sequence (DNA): TGTGCCAGCAGCTTGACGCCGGGGGGCAGGGGTAATGAAAAACTGTTTTTT. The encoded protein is CASSLTPGGRGNEKLFF. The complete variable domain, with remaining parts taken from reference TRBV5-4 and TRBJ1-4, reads ETGVTQSPTHLIKTRGQQVTLRCSSQSGHNTVSWYQQALGQGPQFIFQYYREEENGRGNFPPRFSGLQFPNYSSELNVNALELDDSALYLCASSLTPGGRGNEKLFFGSGTQLSVL.

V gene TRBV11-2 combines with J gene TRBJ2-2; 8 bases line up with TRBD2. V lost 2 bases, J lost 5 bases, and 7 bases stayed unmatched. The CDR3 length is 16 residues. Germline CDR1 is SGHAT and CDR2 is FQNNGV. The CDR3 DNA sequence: TGTGCCAGCAGCTTAACGGGACTAGTAGGGACCGGGGAGCTGTTTTTT. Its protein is CASSLTGLVGTGELFF.